This T cell receptor (beta chain) comes out of a study of cytomegalovirus exposure and HLA in healthy donors. The CDR3 is 15 amino acids. CDR1 is LNHDA and CDR2 is SQIVND in the germline V gene (reference sequence). V dropped 8 bases and J dropped 7 bases, with 21 bases sitting between them. The PCR made use of 60 Vbeta and 13 Jbeta primers. TCRdb's copy holds only in-frame clones and misses some; the assay was immunoSEQ multiplex PCR. The sample shows 150,000 to 200,000 clones, 84% of them seen only once. The source material was PBMCs. This clonotype originated in a man aged 45 to 65 in good health and CMV-seropositive. The chain couples TRBV19 to TRBJ2-1; a possible D gene is TRBD2 (6 bases). CDR3 loop: CASAWAAGVTNEQFF. DNA of the CDR3: TGTGCCAGTGCCTGGGCAGCGGGTGTGACGAATGAGCAGTTCTTC.